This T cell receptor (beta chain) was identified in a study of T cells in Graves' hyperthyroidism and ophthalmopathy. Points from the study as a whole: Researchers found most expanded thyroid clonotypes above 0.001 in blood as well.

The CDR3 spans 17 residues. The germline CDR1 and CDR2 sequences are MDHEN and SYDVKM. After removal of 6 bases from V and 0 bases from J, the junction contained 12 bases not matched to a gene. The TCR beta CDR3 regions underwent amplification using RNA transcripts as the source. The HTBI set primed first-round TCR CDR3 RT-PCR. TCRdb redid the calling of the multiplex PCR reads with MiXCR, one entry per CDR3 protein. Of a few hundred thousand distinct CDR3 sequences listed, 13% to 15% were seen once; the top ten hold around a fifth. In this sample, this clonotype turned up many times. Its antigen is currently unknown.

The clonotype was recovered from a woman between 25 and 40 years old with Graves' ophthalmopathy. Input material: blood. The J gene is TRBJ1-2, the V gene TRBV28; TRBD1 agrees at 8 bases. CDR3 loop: CASREGQVHRSNYGYTF. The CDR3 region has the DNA TGTGCCAGCAGAGAGGGACAGGTCCATCGATCTAACTATGGCTACACCTTC.